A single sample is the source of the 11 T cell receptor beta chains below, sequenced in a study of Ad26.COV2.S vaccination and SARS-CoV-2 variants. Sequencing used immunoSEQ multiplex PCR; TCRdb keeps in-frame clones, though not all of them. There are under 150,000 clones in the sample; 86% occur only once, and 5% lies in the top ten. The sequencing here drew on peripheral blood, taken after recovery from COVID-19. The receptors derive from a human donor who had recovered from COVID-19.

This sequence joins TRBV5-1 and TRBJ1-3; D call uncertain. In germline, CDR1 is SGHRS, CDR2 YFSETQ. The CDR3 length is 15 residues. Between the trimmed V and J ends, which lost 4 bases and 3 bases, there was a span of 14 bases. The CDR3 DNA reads TGCGCCAGCAGCCCGGAGGGCCGGGGTGGAAACACCATATATTTT. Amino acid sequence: CASSPEGRGGNTIYF.

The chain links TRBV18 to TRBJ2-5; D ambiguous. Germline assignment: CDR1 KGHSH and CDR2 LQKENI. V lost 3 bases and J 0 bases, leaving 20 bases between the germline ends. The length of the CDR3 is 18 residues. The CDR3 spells CASSPLVILRENQETQYF. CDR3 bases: TGTGCCAGCTCACCCCTCGTGATCCTAAGGGAAAACCAAGAGACCCAGTACTTC.

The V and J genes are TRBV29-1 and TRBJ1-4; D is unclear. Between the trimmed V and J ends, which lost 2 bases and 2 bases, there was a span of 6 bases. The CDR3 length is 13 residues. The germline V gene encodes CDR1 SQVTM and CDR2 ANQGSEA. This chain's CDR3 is CSVEWQTNEKLFF. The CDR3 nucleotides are TGCAGCGTTGAATGGCAGACTAATGAAAAACTGTTTTTT. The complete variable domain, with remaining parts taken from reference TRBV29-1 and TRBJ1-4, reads SAVISQKPSRDICQRGTSLTIQCQVDSQVTMMFWYRQQPGQSLTLIATANQGSEATYESGFVIDKFPISRPNLTFSTLTVSNMSPEDSSIYLCSVEWQTNEKLFFGSGTQLSVL.

The CDR3, as DNA: TGTGCCAGCAGTTACCCCGGACTAGCGATTAATGGGGAGCTGTTTTTT. Translation gives CASSYPGLAINGELFF. V usage is TRBV6-2 or TRBV6-3 and J usage is TRBJ2-2, with 9 bases fitting TRBD2. The germline gives CDR1 MNHEY, CDR2 SVGEGT. The CDR3 is 16 residues long. V lost 2 bases to trimming and J lost 8 bases; unmatched junction nucleotides: 9.

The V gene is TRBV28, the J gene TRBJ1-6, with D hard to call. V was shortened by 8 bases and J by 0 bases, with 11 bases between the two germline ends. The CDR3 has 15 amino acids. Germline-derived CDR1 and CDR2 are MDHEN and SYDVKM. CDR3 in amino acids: CASLKWSSYNSPLHF. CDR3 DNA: TGTGCCAGCCTTAAGTGGAGCTCCTATAATTCACCCCTCCACTTT.

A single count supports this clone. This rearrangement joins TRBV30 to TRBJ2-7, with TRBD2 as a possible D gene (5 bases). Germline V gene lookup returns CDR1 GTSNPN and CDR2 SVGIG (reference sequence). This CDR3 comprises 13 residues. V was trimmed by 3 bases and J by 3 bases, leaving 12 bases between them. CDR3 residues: CAWSPGLGYEQYF. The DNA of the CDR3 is TGTGCCTGGAGCCCCGGACTTGGCTACGAGCAGTACTTC.

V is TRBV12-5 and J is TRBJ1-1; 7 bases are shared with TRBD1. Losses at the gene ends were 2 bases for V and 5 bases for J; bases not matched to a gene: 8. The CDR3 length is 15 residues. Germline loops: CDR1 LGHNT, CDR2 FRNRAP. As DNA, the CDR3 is TGTGCTAGTGGTTTGATTACAGGGGCTGGTACTGAAGCTTTCTTT. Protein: CASGLITGAGTEAFF.

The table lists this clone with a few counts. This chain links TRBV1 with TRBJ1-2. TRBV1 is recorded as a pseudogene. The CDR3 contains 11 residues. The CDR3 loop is CTSSQGPGYTF. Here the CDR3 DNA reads TGCACCAGCAGCCAAGGACCTGGCTACACCTTC.

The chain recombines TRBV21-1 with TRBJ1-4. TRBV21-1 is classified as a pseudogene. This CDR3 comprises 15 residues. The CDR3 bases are TGTGCCAGCAGCCCTCGACCGGCAACTAATGAAAAACTGTTTTTT. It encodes CASSPRPATNEKLFF.

The CDR3 loop is CASSAPGQGTYNEQFF. The CDR3 DNA follows: TGTGCCAGTAGTGCCCCGGGACAGGGAACCTACAATGAGCAGTTCTTC. The chain combines TRBV19 with TRBJ2-1, with TRBD1 matching 9 bases. With 5 bases clipped from V and 2 bases from J, the junction kept 7 bases outside the gene matches. CDR3 size: 16 residues. In germline, CDR1 is LNHDA, CDR2 SQIVND (reference sequence).

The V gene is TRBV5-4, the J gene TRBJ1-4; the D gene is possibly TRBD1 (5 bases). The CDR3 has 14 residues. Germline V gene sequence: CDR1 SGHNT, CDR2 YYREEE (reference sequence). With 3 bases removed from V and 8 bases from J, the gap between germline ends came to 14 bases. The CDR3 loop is CASSSSTRGEKLFF. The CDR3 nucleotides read TGTGCCAGCAGCTCCTCGACCCGGGGCGAAAAACTGTTTTTT.